These 31 T cell receptor beta chains were sequenced from one sample in a study of blood T cell repertoires in COVID-19. Profiled with immunoSEQ multiplex PCR; TCRdb holds only in-frame clones, not every one. This table holds roughly 320,000 clones, around nine tenths found once. Source material: peripheral blood. The receptors were gathered from a man aged 65 to 85 with acute or convalescent COVID-19.

The CDR3, as DNA: TGTGCCAGCAGCCGAGACGGGGTCCCAGAGACCCAGTACTTC. Amino acid sequence: CASSRDGVPETQYF. The chain has TRBV6-5 and TRBJ2-5; a weak D match, TRBD2 (5 bases). The CDR3 loop spans 14 amino acids. Trimming shortened V by 6 bases and J by 4 bases, and 15 bases separated the two germline ends. CDR1 is MNHEY, CDR2 SVGAGI, per germline.

This sequence joins TRBV7-2 and TRBJ2-1; possible D gene TRBD2, 5 bases. V lost 0 bases and J lost 8, with 11 bases in between. This CDR3 has 14 amino acids. The germline gives CDR1 SGHTA, CDR2 FQGNSA. Here the CDR3 reads CASSLAPLGDEQFF. The CDR3 DNA reads TGTGCCAGCAGCTTAGCCCCCCTCGGGGATGAGCAGTTCTTC.

The chain employs TRBV7-6 and TRBJ2-7; 16 nucleotides align to TRBD2. The J segment lost 4 bases and the V segment lost 5 bases, leaving 5 bases of the junction unmatched. From germline, CDR1 is SGHVS and CDR2 FNYEAQ. The CDR3 covers 16 residues. CDR3 sequence reads: CASSEGLAGGIYEQYF. The CDR3 DNA is TGTGCCAGCAGCGAGGGACTAGCGGGAGGGATTTACGAGCAGTACTTC.

The chain recombines TRBV5-1 with TRBJ2-5; D uncertain. The CDR3 covers 13 residues. CDR1 SGHRS and CDR2 YFSETQ come from the germline V gene. Trimming took 7 bases from V and 3 from J, leaving 13 bases between them. The CDR3 protein is CASGRYPEETQYF. CDR3 sequence (DNA): TGCGCCAGCGGCCGATACCCAGAAGAGACCCAGTACTTC.

The genes are TRBV10-3 and TRBJ1-1, with 10 bases matching TRBD1. This CDR3 spans 13 amino acids. CDR1 is ENHRY, CDR2 SYGVKD, per germline. The junction had 5 bases not matched to a gene; V was cut back by 8 bases and J by 5 bases. The CDR3: CAIVGTGETEAFF. CDR3 nucleotides: TGTGCCATCGTTGGGACAGGGGAGACTGAAGCTTTCTTT.

The chain has TRBV10-2 and TRBJ2-3; D is unresolved. Germline lookup yields CDR1 WSHSY and CDR2 SAAADI. The CDR3 contains 15 residues. The V end was cut by 1 base, the J end by 1 base, with 9 bases between. CDR3 sequence: CASSEFLFGTDTQYF. For the CDR3, the DNA is TGCGCCAGCAGTGAGTTTCTATTTGGCACAGATACGCAGTATTTT.

This clone was counted between two and nine times. V usage is TRBV29-1 and J usage is TRBJ2-1, with 7 bases fitting TRBD1. This CDR3 has 14 amino acids. The J segment lost 6 bases and the V segment lost 8 bases, leaving 13 bases of the junction unmatched. CDR1 and CDR2 from the germline V gene are SQVTM and ANQGSEA. The CDR3 DNA follows: TGCAGCTTTGCCGGGACAGCGATTGTCAATGAGCAGTTCTTC. This translates into CSFAGTAIVNEQFF.

Here the CDR3 DNA reads TGCGCCAGAAAGGGTTCAGCGGGAGGGCCTCACGAGCAGTACTTC. Translation gives CARKGSAGGPHEQYF. The chain is built from TRBV10-1 and TRBJ2-7; TRBD2 agrees at 10 bases. Germline CDR1 reads WNHNN; CDR2 reads SYGVQD (reference sequence). The CDR3 sequence is 15 residues long. The ends lost 9 bases at V and 5 bases at J; junction bases unmatched: 13.

The chain employs TRBV25-1 and TRBJ2-2; tentatively, D is TRBD2 (5 bases). The CDR3 loop spans 13 amino acids. Germline CDR1 is MGHDK and CDR2 is SYGVNS. With 5 bases removed from V and 5 bases from J, the gap between germline ends came to 9 bases. In DNA, the CDR3 is TGTGCCAGCAGTTTCGGGAATACCGGGGAGCTGTTTTTT. This translates into CASSFGNTGELFF.

The V call is TRBV28, the J call TRBJ2-5; 12 nucleotides align to TRBD1. The germline V gene has CDR1 MDHEN and CDR2 SYDVKM. J lost 1 base, V lost 9 bases, and 3 bases had no gene match. The CDR3 sequence is 14 residues long. CDR3 in DNA: TGTGCCAGTGGGACAGGGGGCCTCCAAGAGACCCAGTACTTC. Its protein is CASGTGGLQETQYF.

The V call is TRBV24-1, the J call TRBJ2-1; 11 bases map to TRBD1. This CDR3 has 16 residues. Germline V gene lookup returns CDR1 KGHDR and CDR2 SFDVKD. The J segment lost 7 bases and the V segment lost 5 bases, leaving 9 bases of the junction unmatched. Here the CDR3 DNA reads TGTGCCACCAGTGTCCACTCCGGGACAGGGGGTAATGAGCAGTTCTTC. Its translation: CATSVHSGTGGNEQFF.

The CDR3 bases are TGTGCCAGCAGTGATCCCGGGACAGGATCCTATGGCTACACCTTC. Translated: CASSDPGTGSYGYTF. The chain links TRBV25-1 to TRBJ1-2; TRBD1 aligns across 8 bases. Germline loops: CDR1 MGHDK, CDR2 SYGVNS. The CDR3 spans 15 residues. The V segment lost 3 bases and the J segment 4 bases; nucleotides outside the gene matches: 7.

The V call is TRBV6-5, the J call TRBJ2-7, with D uncertain. The CDR3 is 15 amino acids. Germline CDR1 MNHEY, CDR2 SVGAGI. V lost 2 bases to trimming and J lost 6 bases, with 17 bases between them. The CDR3 spells CASSYGLGLGLEQYF. CDR3 in DNA: TGTGCCAGCAGTTACGGGCTGGGCCTGGGCCTCGAGCAGTACTTC.

The chain uses TRBV10-3 and TRBJ1-4, with 10 nucleotides matching TRBD1. Germline V gives CDR1 ENHRY, CDR2 SYGVKD. With V trimmed by 11 bases and J by 4 bases, 4 bases remained unmatched. The CDR3 runs to 13 residues. CDR3 bases: TGTGCCGCCGGACAGGGGGATAATGAAAAACTGTTTTTT. Its translation is CAAGQGDNEKLFF.

This clone was detected once. V is TRBV12-3 or TRBV12-4 and J is TRBJ2-7; possibly TRBD1 for D (6 bases). V was cut by 2 bases and J by 9 bases, with 14 bases left in between. This CDR3 has 13 residues. The CDR3 loop reads CASSLYQTGGQYF. The CDR3 DNA sequence: TGTGCCAGCAGTTTATATCAGACAGGCGGGCAGTACTTC.

The rearrangement uses TRBV5-4 and TRBJ2-3; 7 nucleotides align to TRBD2. CDR1 SGHNT and CDR2 YYREEE come from the germline V gene (reference sequence). This CDR3 comprises 15 residues. The J segment lost 4 bases and the V segment lost 0 bases, leaving 5 bases of the junction unmatched. CDR3 loop: CASSLAGGLPDTQYF. The DNA for the CDR3 is TGTGCCAGCAGCTTGGCGGGAGGTTTGCCAGATACGCAGTATTTT.

The V call is TRBV30, the J call TRBJ2-6; tentatively, D is TRBD2 (5 bases). With 1 base removed from V and 2 bases from J, the gap between germline ends came to 6 bases. Germline loops: CDR1 GTSNPN, CDR2 SVGIG (reference sequence). The CDR3 runs 14 residues. The CDR3 sequence: CAWSEGAGANVLTF. In DNA, the CDR3 is TGTGCCTGGAGTGAGGGAGCTGGGGCCAACGTCCTGACTTTC.

V is TRBV28 and J is TRBJ1-5, with 7 bases that match TRBD1. The J segment lost 7 bases and the V segment lost 5 bases, leaving 5 bases of the junction unmatched. This CDR3 is 13 amino acids long. Germline values: CDR1 MDHEN, CDR2 SYDVKM. The CDR3 DNA reads as TGTGCCAGCAGTCGGGGACAGTCCCAGCCCCAGCATTTT. It codes for CASSRGQSQPQHF.

The chain has TRBV20-1 and TRBJ2-1; D gene unclear. The CDR3 has 11 amino acids. V lost 6 bases and J lost 4, with 7 bases in between. Germline loops: CDR1 DFQATT, CDR2 SNEGSKA (reference sequence). CDR3 bases: TGCAGTGCATACTTATACAATGAGCAGTTCTTC. This sequence encodes CSAYLYNEQFF.

The V and J genes are TRBV13 and TRBJ1-4, with 8 bases fitting TRBD1. Germline assignment: CDR1 PRHDT and CDR2 FYEKMQ (reference sequence). V shed 5 bases and J 0 bases; nucleotides not matched to a gene: 2. This CDR3 contains 15 residues. CDR3 sequence reads: CASSEQGATNEKLFF. CDR3 in DNA: TGTGCCAGCAGCGAACAGGGGGCAACTAATGAAAAACTGTTTTTT.

This chain links TRBV6-5 with TRBJ2-2, with a possible D match to TRBD2 (7 bases). This CDR3 is built from 15 residues. CDR1 MNHEY and CDR2 SVGAGI come from the germline V gene. Trimming pared 7 bases from V and 6 bases from J, leaving 18 bases between. CDR3 DNA: TGTGCCAGCACCCCAGTCGGAGGGGGGGCCGGGGAGCTGTTTTTT. Protein: CASTPVGGGAGELFF.

A single count supports this clone. DNA for the CDR3: TGTGCCAGCAGCCCTACAGCCACTGAAGCTTTCTTT. It codes for CASSPTATEAFF. J is TRBJ1-1 and V is TRBV28; no clear D. Germline V gene lookup returns CDR1 MDHEN and CDR2 SYDVKM. V lost 6 bases and J 4 bases, leaving 9 bases between the germline ends. This CDR3 contains 12 residues.

V and J are TRBV5-1 and TRBJ2-2, with D perhaps matching TRBD2 (6 bases). The CDR3 loop spans 15 amino acids. V was shortened by 3 bases and J by 3 bases, with 12 bases between the two germline ends. In germline, CDR1 is SGHRS, CDR2 YFSETQ. The CDR3 DNA sequence: TGCGCCAGCAGCTACGCTAGCGCTGACACCGGGGAGCTGTTTTTT. Encoded protein: CASSYASADTGELFF. The full variable domain, in which reference TRBV5-1 and TRBJ2-2 provide the parts outside the CDR3, is KAGVTQTPRYLIKTRGQQVTLSCSPISGHRSVSWYQQTPGQGLQFLFEYFSETQRNKGNFPGRFSGRQFSNSRSEMNVSTLELGDSALYLCASSYASADTGELFFGEGSRLTVL.

V usage is TRBV19 and J usage is TRBJ1-4; maybe TRBD1 (5 bases). The CDR3 contains 14 residues. Trimming took 5 bases from V and 10 from J, leaving 17 bases between them. Germline lookup yields CDR1 LNHDA and CDR2 SQIVND (reference sequence). The CDR3 sequence is CASSSQGPVGKLFF. In nucleotides, the CDR3 is TGTGCCAGTAGTTCCCAGGGCCCAGTCGGAAAACTGTTTTTT.

This clone was observed once. This sequence joins TRBV24-1 and TRBJ2-3, with 8 bases fitting TRBD1. Germline CDR1 KGHDR, CDR2 SFDVKD. Trimming removed 9 bases from V and 2 bases from J; junction bases left unmatched: 3. The CDR3 contains 13 residues. The CDR3 region is CATGTGNTDTQYF. Written as DNA, the CDR3 is TGTGCCACCGGGACAGGAAACACAGATACGCAGTATTTT.

The rearrangement joins TRBV5-1 to TRBJ2-6; 11 positions match TRBD1. This CDR3 has 18 amino acids. Germline V gives CDR1 SGHRS, CDR2 YFSETQ. Trimming cost V 4 bases and J 2 bases; bases outside gene matches: 8. The CDR3 region has the DNA TGCGCCAGCAGCCCGCTTGGGACAGGGGGTGCTGGGGCCAACGTCCTGACTTTC. Protein sequence: CASSPLGTGGAGANVLTF.

The V call is TRBV6-5, the J call TRBJ1-6, with a tentative D call TRBD1 (5 bases). Germline V gene data show CDR1 as MNHEY and CDR2 as SVGAGI. This CDR3 comprises 13 residues. Trimming pared 7 bases from V and 10 bases from J, leaving 14 bases between. CDR3 nucleotide sequence: TGTGCCAGCAAGGCGGCAGGGTCCTCACCCCTCCACTTT. This encodes CASKAAGSSPLHF.

This sequence joins TRBV28 and TRBJ1-5; tentative D call: TRBD1 (6 bases). V lost 6 bases and J 2 bases, leaving 14 bases between the germline ends. CDR1 is MDHEN, CDR2 SYDVKM, per germline. The CDR3 consists of 15 residues. The CDR3 coding sequence is TGTGCCAGCAGACAACAGGGAGTGGGCAATCAGCCCCAGCATTTT. Protein product: CASRQQGVGNQPQHF.

The rearrangement joins TRBV5-6 to TRBJ2-7; no firm D call. Germline V gene lookup returns CDR1 SGHDT and CDR2 YYEEEE. The V gene lost 4 bases and the J gene lost 0 bases, with 14 bases spanning the gap. This CDR3 has 15 residues. The CDR3 DNA follows: TGTGCCAGCAGCCCGCGGATGATCCGCTCCTACGAGCAGTACTTC. Amino acid sequence: CASSPRMIRSYEQYF.

This clone was observed a single time. The genes are TRBV4-3 and TRBJ2-7, with D possibly matching TRBD2 (6 bases). This CDR3 contains 15 residues. Germline V gene lookup returns CDR1 LGHNA and CDR2 YSLEER. The V end was cut by 1 base, the J end by 5 bases, with 15 bases between. In nucleotides, the CDR3 is TGCGCCAGCAGCCAAGGACCTCTGGACTACCACGAGCAGTACTTC. The encoded protein is CASSQGPLDYHEQYF.

The chain couples TRBV5-5 to TRBJ2-7, with D perhaps TRBD2 (5 bases). Germline CDR1 SGHKS, CDR2 YYEKEE (reference sequence). Trimming took 3 bases from V and 1 from J, leaving 8 bases between them. The CDR3 runs to 13 residues. DNA for the CDR3: TGTGCCAGCAGCTCTGGACTGTCCTACGAGCAGTACTTC. Translated, it gives CASSSGLSYEQYF.